This TCR beta chain was obtained from a study of cytomegalovirus exposure and HLA in healthy donors. Broader study findings: Earlier results showed most TCR beta V segments being productive about 90% or about 30% of the time. What a later analysis showed was that several of the most significant clusters appeared linked to common viral pathogens.

Notes on this clone: The target antigen is unknown.

Vbeta (60) and Jbeta (13) primers were used in the PCR. Assay used: immunoSEQ multiplex PCR; TCRdb lists only in-frame clones, some missing. The repertoire consists of some 150,000 clones, with about 83% occurring once and the leading ten covering 5.2%. The V segment lost 3 bases and the J segment 6 bases; nucleotides outside the gene matches: 7. Germline values: CDR1 KGHSH, CDR2 LQKENI. This CDR3 spans 15 amino acids. What was sequenced was PBMCs. This TCR was sampled from a woman in her thirties in good health and CMV-seronegative. This chain connects TRBV18 to TRBJ1-4; 7 positions agree with TRBD1. The CDR3 sequence: CASSPRAGQDEKLFF. CDR3 DNA sequence: TGTGCCAGCTCACCGAGAGCAGGACAGGATGAAAAACTGTTTTTT.